This T cell receptor beta chain was obtained from a study of tumor-infiltrating lymphocytes in primary liver carcinoma. As for this clonotype: Sequence at one end of the junction differs from germline and may be a read error.

Priming with a constant-region primer yielded TCR beta cDNA from roughly 500 ng total RNA. Modified slightly, ARM-PCR produced TCR beta libraries over three nested multiplex PCR rounds. Running nine to ten cycles apiece, the first two PCR rounds relied on TRBV1-TRBV30 forward primers together with a C-beta reverse primer. TCRdb re-derived calls from the multiplex PCR reads in MiXCR, one entry per CDR3 protein. Of roughly 330,000 distinct CDR3 sequences detected, roughly 61% appear once; the ten largest clones hold about 6.5%. From germline, CDR1 is SGHAT and CDR2 FQNNGV. This CDR3 is 15 amino acids long. Germline DNA was extracted alongside blood RNA, which was obtained from unsorted whole blood.

The sequence came from a man aged 35-49 years with primary liver carcinoma and hepatitis B virus infection. J is TRBJ2-1 and V is TRBV11-2, with D possibly matching TRBD2 (6 bases). The sequencing input was peripheral blood. CDR3 residues: CDSGMTNGRLGEQFF. The CDR3 DNA sequence: TGTGACAGCGGAATGACTAACGGGAGATTAGGGGAGCAGTTCTTC.